These 8 T cell receptor beta chains were all obtained from the same sample, sequenced in a study of cytomegalovirus exposure and HLA in healthy donors. Data came from immunoSEQ multiplex PCR; TCRdb stores just in-frame clones and leaves some out. The data hold more than 95,000 clones, with 89% observed a single time. The sequenced sample consisted of PBMCs. Receptors were obtained from a woman aged 18 to 35 in good health and CMV-seronegative.

This clone was observed a handful of times. The CDR3 nucleotides are TGTGCCAGCAGTTCAGGGTGGCCCCTCCACTTT. Its protein is CASSSGWPLHF. The chain carries TRBV7-8 and TRBJ1-6; possible D gene TRBD1, 5 bases. The germline gives CDR1 SGHVS, CDR2 FQNEAQ. The CDR3 length is 11 residues. V was shortened by 6 bases and J by 13 bases, with 10 bases between the two germline ends.

There are a few counts of this clone. The genes are TRBV11-2 and TRBJ2-1; weak D call: TRBD1 (6 bases). Trimming left V 1 base short and J 5 bases short, with 9 bases between. Per germline, CDR1 SGHAT and CDR2 FQNNGV. The CDR3 length is 14 residues. The CDR3 region is CASSLGAGDNEQFF. Here the CDR3 DNA reads TGTGCCAGCAGCTTAGGTGCAGGGGACAATGAGCAGTTCTTC. Drawing the rest from reference TRBV11-2 and TRBJ2-1, the complete variable domain is EAGVAQSPRYKIIEKRQSVAFWCNPISGHATLYWYQQILGQGPKLLIQFQNNGVVDDSQLPKDRFSAERLKGVDSTLKIQPAKLEDSAVYLCASSLGAGDNEQFFGPGTRLTVL.

This rearrangement joins TRBV4-3 to TRBJ1-5; D is undetermined. There are 15 residues in the CDR3. Trimming stripped 0 bases from V and 6 bases from J, with 12 bases between. In germline, CDR1 is LGHNA, CDR2 YSLEER. This CDR3 is CASSQDPFGSQPQHF. The CDR3 nucleotides read TGCGCCAGCAGCCAAGACCCTTTTGGGAGTCAGCCCCAGCATTTT.

V usage is TRBV7-2 and J usage is TRBJ2-7, with 9 nucleotides matching TRBD2. J gave up 0 bases and V 1 base, and 4 bases lay outside the gene matches. CDR1 and CDR2 from the germline V gene are SGHTA and FQGNSA. This CDR3 contains 16 residues. Here the CDR3 DNA reads TGTGCCAGCAGCTTAGGGGGGACTAGCCCCTCCTACGAGCAGTACTTC. Encoded protein: CASSLGGTSPSYEQYF.

This clone was seen just once. This chain uses TRBV27 with TRBJ2-1; 10 bases are a match to TRBD2. J lost 9 bases, V lost 5 bases, and 10 bases had no gene match. CDR1 and CDR2 (germline): MNHEY, SMNVEV (reference sequence). CDR3 size: 15 residues. CDR3 nucleotides: TGTGCCAGCAGTGCCTCTAGCGGGGGCTCGGTTGAGCAGTTCTTC. Protein product: CASSASSGGSVEQFF.

The chain uses TRBV6-5 and TRBJ2-1, with D possibly being TRBD2 (5 bases). The CDR3 spans 16 residues. CDR1 MNHEY and CDR2 SVGAGI come from the germline V gene. Trimming took off 2 bases at V and 6 bases at J, with 17 bases between the two ends. In nucleotides, the CDR3 is TGTGCCAGCAGTTACCACGGTGGGAGTGGACTCAATGAGCAGTTCTTC. Amino acids: CASSYHGGSGLNEQFF.

This clone occurred a few times. The rearrangement joins TRBV5-6 to TRBJ2-1, with TRBD1 matching 7 bases. V lost 0 bases and J lost 9; bases outside the gene matches: 6. Germline V gene data show CDR1 as SGHDT and CDR2 as YYEEEE. CDR3 length: 14 amino acids. The chain's CDR3 is CASSLVGTEGEQFF. Here the CDR3 DNA reads TGTGCCAGCAGCTTGGTAGGGACAGAAGGTGAGCAGTTCTTC.

A word on this clone: This sample includes further DNA sequences coding for the same CDR3. The rearrangement uses TRBV11-2 and TRBJ2-2, with D perhaps TRBD2 (6 bases). V was cut by 6 bases and J by 2 bases, with 10 bases left in between. CDR3 size: 14 residues. CDR1 SGHAT and CDR2 FQNNGV come from the germline V gene. The CDR3 protein is CASSRRGNTGELFF. CDR3 DNA sequence: TGTGCCAGCAGTCGGAGGGGCAACACCGGGGAGCTGTTTTTT.